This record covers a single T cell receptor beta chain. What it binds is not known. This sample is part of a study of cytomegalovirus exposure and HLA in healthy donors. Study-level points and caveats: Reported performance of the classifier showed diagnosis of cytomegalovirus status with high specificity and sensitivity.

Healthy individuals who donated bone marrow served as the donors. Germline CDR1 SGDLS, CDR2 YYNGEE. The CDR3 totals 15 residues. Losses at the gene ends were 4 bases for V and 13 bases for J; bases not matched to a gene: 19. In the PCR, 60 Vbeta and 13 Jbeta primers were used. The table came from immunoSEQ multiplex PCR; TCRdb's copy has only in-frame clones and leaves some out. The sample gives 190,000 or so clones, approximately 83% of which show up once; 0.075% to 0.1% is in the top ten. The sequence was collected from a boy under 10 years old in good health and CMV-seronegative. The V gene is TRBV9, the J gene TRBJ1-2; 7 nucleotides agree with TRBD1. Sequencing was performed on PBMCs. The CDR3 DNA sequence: TGTGCCAGCAGCTCGCAGGACAGGCTTGGGGAAAGGGGCACCTTC. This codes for CASSSQDRLGERGTF. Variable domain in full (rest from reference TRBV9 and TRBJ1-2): DSGVTQTPKHLITATGQRVTLRCSPRSGDLSVYWYQQSLDQGLQFLIQYYNGEERAKGNILERFSAQQFPDLHSELNLSSLELGDSALYFCASSSQDRLGERGTFGSGTRLTVV.